The sequence of this T cell receptor (beta chain) was determined in a study of blood T cell repertoires in COVID-19. For the study at large: Samples representing acute and convalescent COVID-19 were sourced from the United States, Italy and Spain. Sample material is recorded as cDNA or gDNA derived from T cells, B-cell-depleted T cells, or PBMCs.

Sequencing was performed with immunoSEQ multiplex PCR; in TCRdb, only in-frame clones are kept and a portion is missing. The sample holds around 150,000 clones; more than 75% are singletons and the top ten take 0.8% to 1.2%. The sequencing sample was made of peripheral blood. This clonotype was sampled from a man aged 40-49 years with acute or convalescent COVID-19.

CDR3 nucleotide sequence: TGTGCCAGCAGTAAAACTGACAGGGGGCAAAACTATGGCTACACCTTC. Its translation: CASSKTDRGQNYGYTF. V is TRBV2 and J is TRBJ1-2, with 10 bases that match TRBD1. The CDR3 is made up of 16 amino acids. The germline V gene encodes CDR1 SNHLY and CDR2 FYNNEI. After removal of 5 bases from V and 2 bases from J, the junction contained 8 bases not matched to a gene.